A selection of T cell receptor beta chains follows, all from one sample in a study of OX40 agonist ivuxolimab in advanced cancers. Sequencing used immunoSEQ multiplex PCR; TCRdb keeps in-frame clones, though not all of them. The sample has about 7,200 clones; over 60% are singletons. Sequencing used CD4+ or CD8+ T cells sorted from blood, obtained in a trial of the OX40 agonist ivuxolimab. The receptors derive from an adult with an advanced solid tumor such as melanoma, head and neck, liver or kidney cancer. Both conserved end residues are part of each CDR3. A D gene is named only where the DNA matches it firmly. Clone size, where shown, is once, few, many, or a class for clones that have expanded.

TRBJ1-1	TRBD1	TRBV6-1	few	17	TGTGCCAGCAGTGAATTCGGGACAGGGAGACTCGCACCTGAAGCTTTCTTT	CASSEFGTGRLAPEAFF
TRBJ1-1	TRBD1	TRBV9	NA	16	TGTGCCAGCAGCGGTAACCTGGAGGGACAGAGGAGTGAAGCTTTCTTT	CASSGNLEGQRSEAFF
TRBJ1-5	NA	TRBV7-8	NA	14	TGTGCCAGCAGCATACCTGGGGAGGGTCAGCCCCAGCATTTT	CASSIPGEGQPQHF
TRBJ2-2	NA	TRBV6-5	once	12	TGTGCCAGCAGTTGGGGGACCGGGGAGCTGTTTTTT	CASSWGTGELFF
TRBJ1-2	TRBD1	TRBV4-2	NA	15	TGTGCCAGCAGCCAAGAGAGTACAGGGGCCTATGGCTACACCTTC	CASSQESTGAYGYTF
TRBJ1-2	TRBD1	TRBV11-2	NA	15	TGTGCCAGCAGCGGGGGGACAGGGACCCGATATGGCTACACCTTC	CASSGGTGTRYGYTF
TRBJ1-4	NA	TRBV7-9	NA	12	TGTGCCAGCAGCCTCGGACGGGAAAAACTGTTTTTT	CASSLGREKLFF
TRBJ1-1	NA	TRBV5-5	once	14	TGTGCCAGCAGCTTGCGGGGGCAGAACACTGAAGCTTTCTTT	CASSLRGQNTEAFF
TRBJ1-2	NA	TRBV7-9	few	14	TGTGCCAGCAGCTCGACAAGCTTGGTCTATGGCTACACCTTC	CASSSTSLVYGYTF
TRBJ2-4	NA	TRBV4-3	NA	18	TGCGCCAGCAGCCAATGGGGCATCGGCGGCAACCCCAAAAACATTCAGTACTTC	CASSQWGIGGNPKNIQYF
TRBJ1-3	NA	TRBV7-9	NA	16	TGTGCCAGCAGCTTAGTGGGTCTGGGGCTCGAAGACACCATATATTTT	CASSLVGLGLEDTIYF
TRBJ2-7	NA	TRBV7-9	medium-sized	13	TGTGCCAGCAGCTTATCTACGGTAACGGAGCAGTACTTC	CASSLSTVTEQYF
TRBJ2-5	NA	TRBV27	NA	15	TGTGCCAGCAGTCCGGACTTAGGGGCCAGGGGGACCCAGTACTTC	CASSPDLGARGTQYF
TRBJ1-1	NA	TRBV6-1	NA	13	TGTGCCAGCAGTGCGACTATGAACACTGAAGCTTTCTTT	CASSATMNTEAFF
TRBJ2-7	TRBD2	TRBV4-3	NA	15	TGCGCCAGCAGCCAAGCCCTAGCGGTCTCCTACGAGCAGTACTTC	CASSQALAVSYEQYF
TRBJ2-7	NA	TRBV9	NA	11	TGTGCCAGAAGTCTCTCCTACGAGCAGTACTTC	CARSLSYEQYF
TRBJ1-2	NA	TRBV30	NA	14	TGTGCCTGGAACCTAGTGTGGGGGCCCTATGGCTACACCTTC	CAWNLVWGPYGYTF
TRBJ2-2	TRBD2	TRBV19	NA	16	TGTGCCACACGAAAGAGACTAGCGGGATCCACCGGGGAGCTGTTTTTT	CATRKRLAGSTGELFF
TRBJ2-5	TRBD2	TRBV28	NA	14	TGTGCCAGCCGGCTAGCGGGAGGGAAAGAGACCCAGTACTTC	CASRLAGGKETQYF
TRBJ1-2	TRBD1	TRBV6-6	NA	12	TGTGCCAGCCGATTACAGGGGTTCGGCTACACCTTC	CASRLQGFGYTF
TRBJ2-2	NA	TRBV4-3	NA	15	TGCGCCAGCAGCCAAGTCTGGGGCCGGACCGGGGAGCTGTTTTTT	CASSQVWGRTGELFF
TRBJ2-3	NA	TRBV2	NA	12	TGTGCCAGCAGTGTTGCCACAGATACGCAGTATTTT	CASSVATDTQYF
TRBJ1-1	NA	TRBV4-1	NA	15	TGCGCCAGCAGCCAAGTCGGAACCGTGAACACTGAAGCTTTCTTT	CASSQVGTVNTEAFF
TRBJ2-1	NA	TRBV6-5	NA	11	TGTGCCAGCAGTCCCCTCTATGAGCAGTTCTTC	CASSPLYEQFF
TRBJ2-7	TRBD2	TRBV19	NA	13	TGTGCCAGTAACGATCCTAGCGGGACCGAGCAGTACTTC	CASNDPSGTEQYF
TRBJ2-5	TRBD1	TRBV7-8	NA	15	TGTGCCAGCGGACATGGGACAGGGGGGTTGGGGACCCAGTACTTC	CASGHGTGGLGTQYF
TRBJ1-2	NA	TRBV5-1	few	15	TGCGCCAGCAGCCCACGGGAGGATCCGAACTATGGCTACACCTTC	CASSPREDPNYGYTF
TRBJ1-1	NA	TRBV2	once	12	TGTGCCAGCAGTGTGAGGGCCTATGAAGCTTTCTTT	CASSVRAYEAFF
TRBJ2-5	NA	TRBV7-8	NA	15	TGTGCCAGCAGCTTACGGGGGTCCGTAGGGGAGACCCAGTACTTC	CASSLRGSVGETQYF
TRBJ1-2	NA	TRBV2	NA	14	TGTGCCAGCAGTGAAGGGACGGTTTACTATGGCTACACCTTC	CASSEGTVYYGYTF
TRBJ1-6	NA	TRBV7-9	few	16	TGTGCCAGCAGCTCCCCGGACAGCCAATATAATTCACCCCTCCACTTT	CASSSPDSQYNSPLHF
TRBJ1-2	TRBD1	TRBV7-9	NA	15	TGTGCCAGCAGCTTGGGACGGGACAGGGATTATGGCTACACCTTC	CASSLGRDRDYGYTF
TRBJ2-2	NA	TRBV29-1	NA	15	TGCAGCGTTGTGGTGCCGAACGCGAACACCGGGGAGCTGTTTTTT	CSVVVPNANTGELFF